Listed below are T cell receptor beta chains from one sample, sequenced in a study of cytomegalovirus exposure and HLA in healthy donors. Data came from immunoSEQ multiplex PCR; TCRdb stores just in-frame clones and leaves some out. The sample shows around 53,000 clones, around four fifths of them seen only once. Sequenced material: PBMCs. These receptors originate from a man aged 25 to 45 in good health and CMV-seronegative. The CDR3 runs from the conserved cysteine through the conserved F or W. A D gene is named only where the DNA matches it firmly. Clone size, where shown, is once, few, many, or a class for clones that have expanded.

clone size: once
CDR3 length: 17
V gene: TRBV7-2
J gene: TRBJ2-2
D gene: TRBD2
CDR3 DNA: TGTGCCAGCAGCTCTGGCGGGCTAGCGGGAGTCACCGGGGAGCTGTTTTTT
CDR3 protein: CASSSGGLAGVTGELFF

clone size: NA
CDR3 length: 14
V gene: TRBV29-1
J gene: TRBJ1-2
D gene: TRBD1
CDR3 DNA: TGCACCGCATACAGGGGGGGATTCATTTATGGCTACACCTTC
CDR3 protein: CTAYRGGFIYGYTF

clone size: NA
CDR3 length: 15
V gene: TRBV30
J gene: TRBJ2-7
D gene: TRBD1
CDR3 DNA: TGTGCCTGGAGTACGCTACAGGGGGCTGGGAACGAGCAGTACTTC
CDR3 protein: CAWSTLQGAGNEQYF

clone size: once
CDR3 length: 16
V gene: TRBV28
J gene: TRBJ1-4
D gene: NA
CDR3 DNA: TGTGCCAGCAGTCCTACCCACCGAAACTTTAATGAAAAACTGTTTTTT
CDR3 protein: CASSPTHRNFNEKLFF

clone size: NA
CDR3 length: 14
V gene: TRBV27
J gene: TRBJ2-7
D gene: TRBD1
CDR3 DNA: TGTGCCAGCAGTCCGGGACAGGCTCACTACGAGCAGTACTTC
CDR3 protein: CASSPGQAHYEQYF

clone size: NA
CDR3 length: 16
V gene: TRBV7-8
J gene: TRBJ2-1
D gene: NA
CDR3 DNA: TGTGCCAGCAGCTTATTCGGCGGGAACTCCTACAATGAGCAGTTCTTC
CDR3 protein: CASSLFGGNSYNEQFF

clone size: NA
CDR3 length: 15
V gene: TRBV2
J gene: TRBJ2-2
D gene: NA
CDR3 DNA: TGTGCCAGCAGTGATGGGCAGGGCGGCACCGGGGAGCTGTTTTTT
CDR3 protein: CASSDGQGGTGELFF

clone size: NA
CDR3 length: 15
V gene: TRBV29-1
J gene: TRBJ2-3
D gene: NA
CDR3 DNA: TGCAGCGTTGTCCTAATAATAGACACGGCAGATACGCAGTATTTT
CDR3 protein: CSVVLIIDTADTQYF

clone size: few
CDR3 length: 16
V gene: TRBV27
J gene: TRBJ1-1
D gene: TRBD1
CDR3 DNA: TGTGCCAGCAGTTTAGACAGGGGCAATTTGGAGACTGAAGCTTTCTTT
CDR3 protein: CASSLDRGNLETEAFF

clone size: NA
CDR3 length: 15
V gene: TRBV10-3
J gene: TRBJ2-6
D gene: NA
CDR3 DNA: TGTGCCATCAGTGACGAGTCCTCTGGGGCCAACGTCCTGACTTTC
CDR3 protein: CAISDESSGANVLTF

clone size: NA
CDR3 length: 17
V gene: TRBV19
J gene: TRBJ1-3
D gene: TRBD1
CDR3 DNA: TGTGCCAGTAGTGTTTTGACAGGGTTCAGCTCTGGAAACACCATATATTTT
CDR3 protein: CASSVLTGFSSGNTIYF

clone size: NA
CDR3 length: 15
V gene: TRBV27
J gene: TRBJ2-3
D gene: TRBD1
CDR3 DNA: TGTGCCAGCAGTTTCCTATCCTCGACAGGGGGGGGAGAGTATTTT
CDR3 protein: CASSFLSSTGGGEYF

clone size: NA
CDR3 length: 13
V gene: TRBV5-4
J gene: TRBJ2-1
D gene: TRBD1
CDR3 DNA: TGTGCCAGCAGCCCCCAGGGGGCTAAAGAGCAGTTCTTC
CDR3 protein: CASSPQGAKEQFF

clone size: few
CDR3 length: 17
V gene: TRBV29-1
J gene: TRBJ2-1
D gene: TRBD1
CDR3 DNA: TGCAGCGTCGCGGGACAGGGGTGGCTAGCGCCTTACAATGAGCAGTTCTTC
CDR3 protein: CSVAGQGWLAPYNEQFF

clone size: few
CDR3 length: 14
V gene: TRBV30
J gene: TRBJ2-1
D gene: TRBD2
CDR3 DNA: TGTGCCTGGTTAGCGGGAGGACCCTACAATGAGCAGTTCTTC
CDR3 protein: CAWLAGGPYNEQFF

clone size: once
CDR3 length: 14
V gene: TRBV25-1
J gene: TRBJ1-1
D gene: NA
CDR3 DNA: TGTGCCAGCAGTGAATTAGGGGGACCCACTGAAGCTTTCTTT
CDR3 protein: CASSELGGPTEAFF

clone size: NA
CDR3 length: 14
V gene: TRBV30
J gene: TRBJ2-7
D gene: NA
CDR3 DNA: TGTGCCTGGGGACAGTTTGGGATATCCTACGAGCAGTACTTC
CDR3 protein: CAWGQFGISYEQYF

clone size: once
CDR3 length: 15
V gene: TRBV9
J gene: TRBJ1-6
D gene: NA
CDR3 DNA: TGTGCCAGCAGCCCGGCCGGAGCCTATAATTCACCCCTCCACTTT
CDR3 protein: CASSPAGAYNSPLHF

clone size: NA
CDR3 length: 18
V gene: TRBV16
J gene: TRBJ2-1
D gene: TRBD2
CDR3 DNA: TGTGCCAGCAGCCGAACTCGTGGGGCTAGCGGCACCTACAATGAGCAGTTCTTC
CDR3 protein: CASSRTRGASGTYNEQFF

clone size: NA
CDR3 length: 16
V gene: TRBV18
J gene: TRBJ2-6
D gene: NA
CDR3 DNA: TGTGCCAGCTCGTTGGACAGACTCTCTGGGGCCAACGTCCTGACTTTC
CDR3 protein: CASSLDRLSGANVLTF

clone size: NA
CDR3 length: 18
V gene: TRBV7-2
J gene: TRBJ2-3
D gene: TRBD2
CDR3 DNA: TGTGCCAGCAGCTTCTGGGGGGGGGTCGGCTTGGGCACAGATACGCAGTATTTT
CDR3 protein: CASSFWGGVGLGTDTQYF

clone size: NA
CDR3 length: 14
V gene: TRBV7-8
J gene: TRBJ1-5
D gene: TRBD1
CDR3 DNA: TGTGCCAGCAGCGCAGGACAGGGGTATCAGCCCCAGCATTTT
CDR3 protein: CASSAGQGYQPQHF

clone size: NA
CDR3 length: 16
V gene: TRBV11-2
J gene: TRBJ2-3
D gene: TRBD1
CDR3 DNA: TGTGCCAGCAGCCTTCGGACAGGGCGGTACACAGATACGCAGTATTTT
CDR3 protein: CASSLRTGRYTDTQYF

clone size: NA
CDR3 length: 12
V gene: TRBV7-2
J gene: TRBJ2-3
D gene: NA
CDR3 DNA: TGTGCCAGCAGCCGGTTCACAGATACGCAGTATTTT
CDR3 protein: CASSRFTDTQYF

clone size: NA
CDR3 length: 16
V gene: TRBV28
J gene: TRBJ2-2
D gene: TRBD1
CDR3 DNA: TGTGCCAGCAGACCAACGGACAGGGTGAACACCGGGGAGCTGTTTTTT
CDR3 protein: CASRPTDRVNTGELFF

clone size: NA
CDR3 length: 13
V gene: TRBV30
J gene: TRBJ1-2
D gene: NA
CDR3 DNA: TGTGCCTGGAGTCGCGACAGACCTTATGGCTACACCTTC
CDR3 protein: CAWSRDRPYGYTF

clone size: NA
CDR3 length: 14
V gene: TRBV9
J gene: TRBJ2-3
D gene: NA
CDR3 DNA: TGTGCCAGCAGCGTAGCGGGACTGACAGATACGCAGTATTTT
CDR3 protein: CASSVAGLTDTQYF

clone size: NA
CDR3 length: 15
V gene: TRBV11-3
J gene: TRBJ1-4
D gene: NA
CDR3 DNA: TGTGCCAGGGGGGGGACCCTCAGAACTAATGAAAAACTGTTTTTT
CDR3 protein: CARGGTLRTNEKLFF

clone size: NA
CDR3 length: 12
V gene: TRBV10-1
J gene: TRBJ2-1
D gene: NA
CDR3 DNA: TGCGCCAGCAGTGATTCATACAATGAGCAGTTCTTC
CDR3 protein: CASSDSYNEQFF

clone size: NA
CDR3 length: 15
V gene: TRBV19
J gene: TRBJ2-1
D gene: TRBD2
CDR3 DNA: TGTGCCAGTAGTATCACTAGCGGGAGACGCAATGAGCAGTTCTTC
CDR3 protein: CASSITSGRRNEQFF

clone size: NA
CDR3 length: 17
V gene: TRBV28
J gene: TRBJ1-4
D gene: TRBD1
CDR3 DNA: TGTGCCAGCAGTTTATATGGACAGGGGGCCTCGGGTGAAAAACTGTTTTTT
CDR3 protein: CASSLYGQGASGEKLFF

clone size: NA
CDR3 length: 17
V gene: TRBV7-6
J gene: TRBJ2-2
D gene: NA
CDR3 DNA: TGTGCCAGCAGCTTCCCACCCAACAGGGATTTAACCGGGGAGCTGTTTTTT
CDR3 protein: CASSFPPNRDLTGELFF

clone size: NA
CDR3 length: 13
V gene: TRBV11-2
J gene: TRBJ2-2
D gene: NA
CDR3 DNA: TGTGCCAGCAGCTCGGGTGTGTCCGGGGAGCTGTTTTTT
CDR3 protein: CASSSGVSGELFF

clone size: NA
CDR3 length: 19
V gene: TRBV7-6
J gene: TRBJ2-6
D gene: TRBD1
CDR3 DNA: TGTGCCAGCAGCCCCCAGGGGGGACAGGAGCTCTCTGGGGCCAACGTCCTGACTTTC
CDR3 protein: CASSPQGGQELSGANVLTF

clone size: NA
CDR3 length: 16
V gene: TRBV7-2
J gene: TRBJ2-1
D gene: TRBD1
CDR3 DNA: TGTGCCAGCAGCTTAGGATCGGGACAGGAGCTGTTAGGGCAGTTCTTC
CDR3 protein: CASSLGSGQELLGQFF

clone size: NA
CDR3 length: 15
V gene: TRBV6-5
J gene: TRBJ2-4
D gene: NA
CDR3 DNA: TGTGCCAGCAGTACCTTACGGGGAGCCAAAAACATTCAGTACTTC
CDR3 protein: CASSTLRGAKNIQYF

clone size: NA
CDR3 length: 15
V gene: TRBV18
J gene: TRBJ2-7
D gene: NA
CDR3 DNA: TGTGCCAGCTCACCGCTGGACACAACCTCCTACGAGCAGTACTTC
CDR3 protein: CASSPLDTTSYEQYF

clone size: NA
CDR3 length: 16
V gene: TRBV19
J gene: TRBJ2-1
D gene: TRBD2
CDR3 DNA: TGTGCCAGTAGTCCCCTAGCGGGAAACTTGGTCAATGAGCAGTTCTTC
CDR3 protein: CASSPLAGNLVNEQFF

clone size: NA
CDR3 length: 14
V gene: TRBV30
J gene: TRBJ1-1
D gene: NA
CDR3 DNA: TGTGCCTGGAGGGGCCTTGGCTTGAACACTGAAGCTTTCTTT
CDR3 protein: CAWRGLGLNTEAFF

clone size: few
CDR3 length: 14
V gene: TRBV30
J gene: TRBJ1-6
D gene: TRBD1
CDR3 DNA: TGTGCCTGGAGTGGACAGGGGGCTGGTTCACCCCTCCACTTT
CDR3 protein: CAWSGQGAGSPLHF

clone size: once
CDR3 length: 14
V gene: TRBV7-2
J gene: TRBJ1-2
D gene: TRBD1
CDR3 DNA: TGTGCCAGCAGCTTAGTACGGGACAGCTATGGCTACACCTTC
CDR3 protein: CASSLVRDSYGYTF

clone size: NA
CDR3 length: 15
V gene: TRBV7-9
J gene: TRBJ2-5
D gene: TRBD1
CDR3 DNA: TGTGCCAGCAGCCCCCGGACAGGGGGCAAAGAGACCCAGTACTTC
CDR3 protein: CASSPRTGGKETQYF

clone size: once
CDR3 length: 14
V gene: TRBV7-2
J gene: TRBJ2-2
D gene: NA
CDR3 DNA: TGTGCCAGCAGCCCGAGACAGAACACCGGGGAGCTGTTTTTT
CDR3 protein: CASSPRQNTGELFF

clone size: NA
CDR3 length: 15
V gene: TRBV6-6
J gene: TRBJ1-2
D gene: NA
CDR3 DNA: TGTGCCAGCAGTTACTCGGAGTGGAGTACCTATGGCTACACCTTC
CDR3 protein: CASSYSEWSTYGYTF

clone size: NA
CDR3 length: 11
V gene: TRBV27
J gene: TRBJ1-1
D gene: NA
CDR3 DNA: TGTGCCAGCATCTCGTATCGGGGAGCTTTCTTT
CDR3 protein: CASISYRGAFF

clone size: NA
CDR3 length: 13
V gene: TRBV11-1
J gene: TRBJ2-7
D gene: NA
CDR3 DNA: TGTGCCAGCAGCTTAGTCAGATCCTACGAGCAGTACTTC
CDR3 protein: CASSLVRSYEQYF

clone size: few
CDR3 length: 13
V gene: TRBV7-2
J gene: TRBJ2-3
D gene: NA
CDR3 DNA: TGTGCCAGCAGCTCGTACACGGAGGATACGCAGTATTTT
CDR3 protein: CASSSYTEDTQYF

clone size: NA
CDR3 length: 14
V gene: TRBV18
J gene: TRBJ2-7
D gene: NA
CDR3 DNA: TGTGCCAGCTCCGACAGGGTCGGGAGCTACGAGCAGTACTTC
CDR3 protein: CASSDRVGSYEQYF

clone size: NA
CDR3 length: 14
V gene: TRBV19
J gene: TRBJ1-6
D gene: TRBD1
CDR3 DNA: TGTGCCAGTATCGGGACAGGGACTTATTCACCCCTCCACTTT
CDR3 protein: CASIGTGTYSPLHF

clone size: few
CDR3 length: 16
V gene: TRBV4-3
J gene: TRBJ1-3
D gene: TRBD1
CDR3 DNA: TGCGCCAGCAGCCAAGAAACAGGGGGTTCTGGAAACACCATATATTTT
CDR3 protein: CASSQETGGSGNTIYF

clone size: NA
CDR3 length: 13
V gene: TRBV10-1
J gene: TRBJ2-1
D gene: NA
CDR3 DNA: TGCGCCAGCAGTGAGTCAGGTGCGGGGTCAGAGTTCTTC
CDR3 protein: CASSESGAGSEFF

clone size: NA
CDR3 length: 14
V gene: TRBV7-9
J gene: TRBJ1-2
D gene: NA
CDR3 DNA: TGTGCCAGCAGCTTAGACAGAGCTAACTATGGCTACACCTTC
CDR3 protein: CASSLDRANYGYTF